The entry below gives a single T cell receptor (beta chain) sequence along with its context. Its target is unknown. This CDR3 is 15 amino acids long. V gave up 2 bases and J gave up 6 bases; unmatched junction bases: 0. Per the germline V gene, CDR1 is MDHEN and CDR2 is SYDVKM. PCR involved 60 Vbeta and 13 Jbeta primers. Assay used: immunoSEQ multiplex PCR; TCRdb lists only in-frame clones, some missing. The table lists around 53,000 clones. These data come from a study of cytomegalovirus exposure and HLA in healthy donors. Study-wide results and limits: TCR beta sequences reportedly predicted most subjects' HLA-A and HLA-B alleles accurately.

The chain combines TRBV28 with TRBJ2-1; 14 bases match TRBD2. The sequenced material came from PBMCs. This receptor was identified in a man aged 18 to 35 in good health and CMV-seropositive. The CDR3 DNA sequence: TGTGCCAGCAGTTTAGGGACTAGCGGGAGCAATGAGCAGTTCTTC. Translated, it gives CASSLGTSGSNEQFF.